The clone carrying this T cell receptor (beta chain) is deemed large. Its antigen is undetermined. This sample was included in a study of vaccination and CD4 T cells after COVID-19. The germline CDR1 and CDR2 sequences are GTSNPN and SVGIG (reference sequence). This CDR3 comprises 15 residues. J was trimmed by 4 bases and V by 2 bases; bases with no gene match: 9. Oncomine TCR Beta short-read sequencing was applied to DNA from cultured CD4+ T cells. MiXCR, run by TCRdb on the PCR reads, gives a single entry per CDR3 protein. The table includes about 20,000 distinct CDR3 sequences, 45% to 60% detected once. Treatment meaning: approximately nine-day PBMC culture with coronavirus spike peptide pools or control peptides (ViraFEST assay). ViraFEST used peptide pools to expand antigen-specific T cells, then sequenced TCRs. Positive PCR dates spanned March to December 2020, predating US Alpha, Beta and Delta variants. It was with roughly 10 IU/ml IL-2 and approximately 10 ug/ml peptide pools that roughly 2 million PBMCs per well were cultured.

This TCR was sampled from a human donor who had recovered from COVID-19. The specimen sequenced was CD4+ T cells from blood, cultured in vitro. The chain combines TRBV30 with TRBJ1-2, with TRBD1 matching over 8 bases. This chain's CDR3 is CAWSITGGGGYGYTF. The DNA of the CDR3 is TGTGCCTGGAGTATAACAGGGGGAGGAGGCTATGGCTACACCTTC.